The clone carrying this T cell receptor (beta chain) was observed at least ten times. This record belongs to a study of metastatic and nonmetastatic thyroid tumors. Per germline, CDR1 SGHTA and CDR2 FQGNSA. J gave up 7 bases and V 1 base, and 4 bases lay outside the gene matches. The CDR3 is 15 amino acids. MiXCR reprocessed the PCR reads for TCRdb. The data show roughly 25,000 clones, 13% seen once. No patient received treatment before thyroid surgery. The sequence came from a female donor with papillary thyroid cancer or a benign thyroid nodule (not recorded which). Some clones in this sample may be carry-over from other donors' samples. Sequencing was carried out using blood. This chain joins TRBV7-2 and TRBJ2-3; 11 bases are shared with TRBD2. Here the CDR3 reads CASSLGLAGGNTQYF. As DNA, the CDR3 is TGTGCCAGCAGCTTAGGCCTAGCGGGAGGTAATACGCAGTATTTT. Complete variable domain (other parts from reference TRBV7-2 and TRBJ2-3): GAGVSQSPSNKVTEKGKDVELRCDPISGHTALYWYRQSLGQGLEFLIYFQGNSAPDKSGLPSDRFSAERTGGSVSTLTIQRTQQEDSAVYLCASSLGLAGGNTQYFGPGTRLTVL.